These 10 T cell receptor beta chains were sequenced from one sample in a study of vaccination and CD4 T cells after COVID-19. This sample's treatment: roughly nine-day PBMC culture with coronavirus spike peptide pools or control peptides (ViraFEST assay). These receptors have no known antigen. Researchers used the Oncomine TCR Beta short-read assay to sequence DNA from cultured CD4+ T cells. One entry per CDR3 protein, called by TCRdb with MiXCR from the PCR reads. The table includes about 15,000 distinct CDR3 sequences, about 38% detected once. Sample: cultured CD4+ T cells from blood. These receptors all come from a human donor with COVID-19.

This clonotype came up a few times. The CDR3 spells CASSSGVEQFF. As DNA, the CDR3 is TGTGCCAGCAGCTCAGGAGTGGAGCAGTTCTTC. The chain carries TRBV7-3 and TRBJ2-1; D is undetermined. V was cut by 4 bases and J by 10 bases, with 8 bases left in between. Germline V gene lookup returns CDR1 SGHTA and CDR2 FQGTGA. The CDR3 contains 11 residues.

The V and J genes are TRBV6-1 and TRBJ1-6, with TRBD1 matching over 8 bases. The CDR3 length is 17 residues. Germline V gives CDR1 MNHNS, CDR2 SASEGT. After removal of 7 bases from V and 10 bases from J, the junction contained 18 bases not matched to a gene. The CDR3: CASTAGDRRLSGSPLHF. CDR3 coding DNA: TGTGCCAGCACCGCCGGGGACAGGCGCCTTTCGGGGTCACCCCTCCACTTT.

The chain employs TRBV23-1 and TRBJ2-1; 9 bases are shared with TRBD1. TRBV23-1 is assigned to the ORF class and has an uncertain function. Germline trimming cut 8 bases from V and 6 bases from J; bases unmatched to any gene: 17. The CDR3 runs to 17 residues. The CDR3 DNA reads as TGCGCCAGCCGACCCGAACATCCGGGACAGGGATTCAATGAGCAGTTCTTC. Translating gives CASRPEHPGQGFNEQFF.

This clonotype qualifies as medium-sized. V is TRBV7-8 and J is TRBJ1-6; D gene uncertain. The V gene lost 2 bases and the J gene lost 3 bases, with 17 bases spanning the gap. CDR3 length equals 18 residues. Per germline, CDR1 SGHVS and CDR2 FQNEAQ. This chain's CDR3 is CASSLNRKPNIYNSPLHF. CDR3 nucleotides: TGTGCCAGCAGCTTAAACAGAAAGCCGAACATCTATAATTCACCCCTCCACTTT. Combining the CDR3 with reference TRBV7-8 and TRBJ1-6 gives the whole variable domain GAGVSQSPRYKVAKRGQDVALRCDPISGHVSLFWYQQALGQGPEFLTYFQNEAQLDKSGLPSDRFFAERPEGSVSTLKIQRTQQEDSAVYLCASSLNRKPNIYNSPLHFGNGTRLTVT.

This clonotype was counted only a few times. V is TRBV6-1 and J is TRBJ2-7; D gene unclear. Trimming left V 6 bases short and J 6 bases short, with 12 bases between. The CDR3 spans 12 residues. Germline lookup yields CDR1 MNHNS and CDR2 SASEGT. In DNA form, the CDR3 reads TGTGCCAGCAGACCCGCTACGGGCGAGCAGTACTTC. This translates into CASRPATGEQYF.

The V and J genes are TRBV7-6 and TRBJ2-2, with a weak D call TRBD1 (5 bases). The CDR3 spans 15 residues. V lost 2 bases to trimming and J lost 6 bases, with 13 bases between them. Germline loops: CDR1 SGHVS, CDR2 FNYEAQ. The CDR3 spells CASSLIRAAAGELFF. CDR3 bases: TGTGCCAGCAGCTTAATCAGGGCAGCAGCCGGGGAGCTGTTTTTT.

The V gene is TRBV24-1, the J gene TRBJ1-3; D gene ambiguous. Germline lookup yields CDR1 KGHDR and CDR2 SFDVKD. V was trimmed by 4 bases and J by 0 bases, leaving 12 bases between them. The CDR3 loop spans 16 amino acids. The CDR3 nucleotides are TGTGCCACCAGTGACCACGACACGAACTCTGGAAACACCATATATTTT. Protein sequence: CATSDHDTNSGNTIYF.

This clonotype occurred once. V and J are TRBV30 and TRBJ1-6; no clear D. CDR3 length equals 16 residues. Germline values: CDR1 GTSNPN, CDR2 SVGIG (reference sequence). The germline V and J ends were trimmed by 2 bases and 9 bases, with 20 bases remaining between them. Written as DNA, the CDR3 is TGTGCCTGGAGTACTATGAGAACATTGGTCAGTTCACCCCTCCACTTT. Encoded protein: CAWSTMRTLVSSPLHF.

A note on this clonotype: A junction boundary mismatches the germline segment, possibly from a read error. In DNA form, the CDR3 reads TGTGCTAGCACCCTCGTAAGGGGAGAGACCCAGTACTTC. As protein: CASTLVRGETQYF. This sequence joins TRBV7-7 and TRBJ2-5, with D possibly matching TRBD1 (5 bases). There are 13 residues in the CDR3. Looked up from germline, CDR1 is SSHAT and CDR2 is FNYEAQ (reference sequence). The full variable domain, completed using reference TRBV7-7 and TRBJ2-5, is GAGVSQSPRYKVTKRGQDVTLRCDPISSHATLYWYQQALGQGPEFLTYFNYEAQPDKSGLPSDRFSAERPEGSISTLTIQRTEQRDSAMYRCASTLVRGETQYFGPGTRLLVL.

V is TRBV19 and J is TRBJ2-2, with D uncertain. Trimming took 5 bases from V and 1 from J, leaving 11 bases between them. Germline CDR1 is LNHDA and CDR2 is SQIVND (reference sequence). CDR3 length equals 15 residues. For the CDR3, the DNA is TGTGCCAGTAGTCCCCGAACGAAGAACACCGGGGAGCTGTTTTTT. Protein sequence: CASSPRTKNTGELFF. The whole variable domain, filled in from reference TRBV19 and TRBJ2-2, reads DGGITQSPKYLFRKEGQNVTLSCEQNLNHDAMYWYRQDPGQGLRLIYYSQIVNDFQKGDIAEGYSVSREKKESFPLTVTSAQKNPTAFYLCASSPRTKNTGELFFGEGSRLTVL.